This passage covers 28 T cell receptor beta chains from one sample sequenced in a study of shared clonotypes between healthy human individuals. Sequencing used immunoSEQ multiplex PCR; TCRdb keeps in-frame clones, though not all of them. This table has about 1,900,000 clones, just under 95% appearing once. CD45RO-negative CD8 cells positively selected for CCR7 made up the naive population, which excluded terminally differentiated effector memory CD45RA+ cells. Sequencing used naive CD8+ T cells sorted from blood. Receptors originate from a man aged 18 to 29 in good health.

The V call is TRBV5-5, the J call TRBJ2-1; no firm D call. Germline V gene lookup returns CDR1 SGHKS and CDR2 YYEKEE (reference sequence). Trimming stripped 0 bases from V and 4 bases from J, with 8 bases between. The CDR3 runs to 14 residues. The DNA of the CDR3 is TGTGCCAGCAGCTTGGGTGCGGCGTACAATGAGCAGTTCTTC. Translating gives CASSLGAAYNEQFF.

The CDR3 nucleotides are TGTGCCTGGCAGGACACGCGGGGTTATCTATACAATGAGCAGTTCTTC. Its protein is CAWQDTRGYLYNEQFF. V is TRBV30 and J is TRBJ2-1, with a weak D call TRBD2 (6 bases). V lost 5 bases to trimming and J lost 4 bases, with 21 bases between them. The CDR3 is made up of 16 amino acids. CDR1 is GTSNPN, CDR2 SVGIG, per germline (reference sequence).

J is TRBJ2-5 and V is TRBV7-9; D not resolved. The CDR3 sequence is 12 residues long. The V end lost 5 bases, the J end lost 4 bases, and 8 bases lay between the germline ends. Germline CDR1 and CDR2: SEHNR and FQNEAQ (reference sequence). Written as DNA, the CDR3 is TGTGCCAGCAGCCCAGATGGAGAGACCCAGTACTTC. It is translated as CASSPDGETQYF.

The chain carries TRBV13 and TRBJ1-3, with D possibly matching TRBD1 (5 bases). Trimming left V 10 bases short and J 4 bases short, with 17 bases between. Germline assignment: CDR1 PRHDT and CDR2 FYEKMQ (reference sequence). The CDR3 totals 14 residues. CDR3 sequence: CATSMGRDGNTIYF. Written as DNA, the CDR3 is TGTGCCACCTCGATGGGCAGGGACGGAAACACCATATATTTT.

V is TRBV19 and J is TRBJ2-6; perhaps TRBD1 as D (5 bases). Germline lookup yields CDR1 LNHDA and CDR2 SQIVND (reference sequence). There are 12 residues in the CDR3. The ends were cut back, 9 bases at V and 2 bases at J, with 5 bases in the middle. The CDR3 is CASRAGANVLTF. In DNA, the CDR3 is TGTGCCAGCAGGGCTGGGGCCAACGTCCTGACTTTC.

The rearrangement joins TRBV12-5 to TRBJ1-5, with 7 nucleotides matching TRBD1. The CDR3 spans 18 residues. The ends lost 4 bases at V and 6 bases at J; junction bases unmatched: 18. Germline V gene sequence: CDR1 LGHNT, CDR2 FRNRAP. CDR3 region: CASGWDTDREGLGQPQHF. The CDR3 nucleotides are TGTGCTAGTGGTTGGGATACAGACAGGGAAGGGTTAGGTCAGCCCCAGCATTTT.

This chain's CDR3 is CASSNGADYEQYF. As DNA, the CDR3 is TGTGCCAGCAGTAATGGCGCAGACTACGAGCAGTACTTC. The chain has TRBV6-5 and TRBJ2-7, with D unclear. Trimming took 5 bases from V and 3 from J, leaving 11 bases between them. CDR1 and CDR2 (germline): MNHEY, SVGAGI. The CDR3 consists of 13 residues.

This chain connects TRBV4-3 to TRBJ2-2; the D is unclear. V was trimmed by 6 bases and J by 6 bases, leaving 11 bases between them. CDR1 is LGHNA and CDR2 is YSLEER in the germline V gene. The CDR3 covers 13 residues. The CDR3: CASRDAPAGELFF. The CDR3 DNA reads TGCGCCAGCAGGGACGCTCCCGCCGGGGAGCTGTTTTTT.

This clone was seen only once. V and J are TRBV10-2 and TRBJ2-5, with D possibly TRBD1 on 6 matching bases. Germline CDR1 is WSHSY and CDR2 is SAAADI. Trimming took 0 bases from V and 6 from J, leaving 8 bases between them. CDR3 length: 13 amino acids. The CDR3 here is CASSESGGQTQYF. CDR3 nucleotides: TGCGCCAGCAGTGAGTCAGGGGGTCAGACCCAGTACTTC.

V is TRBV2 and J is TRBJ1-1; D is unresolved. The V gene lost 6 bases and the J gene lost 7 bases, with 9 bases spanning the gap. The CDR3 has 11 residues. Looked up from germline, CDR1 is SNHLY and CDR2 is FYNNEI. CDR3 protein: CASSAVGEAFF. DNA of the CDR3: TGTGCCAGCAGCGCAGTTGGTGAAGCTTTCTTT.

This clone was seen a single time. The same CDR3 also results from other DNA sequences found in this sample. This chain joins TRBV7-6 and TRBJ1-1, with D unclear. The germline CDR1 and CDR2 sequences are SGHVS and FNYEAQ. This CDR3 region has 15 residues. Trimming cost V 0 bases and J 1 base, with 9 bases left between them. In nucleotides, the CDR3 is TGTGCCAGCAGCTTAGCCCCAGGAGAGAACACTGAAGCTTTCTTT. Amino acids: CASSLAPGENTEAFF. Using reference TRBV7-6 and TRBJ1-1 for the parts outside the CDR3, the full variable domain is GAGVSQSPRYKVTKRGQDVALRCDPISGHVSLYWYRQALGQGPEFLTYFNYEAQQDKSGLPNDRFSAERPEGSISTLTIQRTEQRDSAMYRCASSLAPGENTEAFFGQGTRLTVV.

This chain joins TRBV27 and TRBJ2-1, with D unclear. Germline V lookup: CDR1 MNHEY, CDR2 SMNVEV (reference sequence). This CDR3 region has 13 residues. V lost 3 bases, J lost 6 bases, and 9 bases lay in between. The CDR3 region is CASSFVVGNEQFF. DNA for the CDR3: TGTGCCAGCAGTTTTGTAGTGGGCAATGAGCAGTTCTTC.

V gene TRBV5-7 combines with J gene TRBJ2-7; D is perhaps TRBD1 (6 bases). TRBV5-7 is filed as an ORF, its function uncertain. CDR3 length equals 15 residues. Trimming cost V 3 bases and J 0 bases, with 13 bases left between them. The CDR3 DNA follows: TGTGCCAGCAGCTCCCGGGACACTAGCTCCTACGAGCAGTACTTC. It translates to CASSSRDTSSYEQYF.

The V gene is TRBV4-1, the J gene TRBJ2-1; D not resolved. The CDR3 extends over 16 amino acids. V gave up 4 bases and J gave up 2 bases, with 15 bases separating them. CDR1 and CDR2 from the germline V gene are MGHRA and YSYEKL. The chain's CDR3 is CASSRLLSGPYNEQFF. The CDR3 region has the DNA TGCGCCAGCAGCCGCCTTTTGTCTGGACCCTACAATGAGCAGTTCTTC.

This chain connects TRBV4-1 to TRBJ1-2; 7 bases line up with TRBD1. CDR3 length: 15 residues. Germline CDR1 reads MGHRA; CDR2 reads YSYEKL. J was trimmed by 3 bases and V by 4 bases; bases with no gene match: 8. CDR3 sequence reads: CASSPRTGNDYGYTF. CDR3 coding DNA: TGCGCCAGCAGCCCCCGGACAGGTAATGACTATGGCTACACCTTC.

A word on this clone: This sample also contains other DNA sequences that code for the same CDR3. This chain uses TRBV28 with TRBJ1-1; D is unresolved. Trimming cost V 3 bases and J 4 bases, with 6 bases left between them. The CDR3 contains 12 residues. Germline-derived CDR1 and CDR2 are MDHEN and SYDVKM. CDR3 amino acids: CASSFGVTEAFF. CDR3 nucleotides: TGTGCCAGCAGTTTTGGAGTCACTGAAGCTTTCTTT.

The chain recombines TRBV5-4 with TRBJ2-1, with D maybe TRBD1 (5 bases). With 0 bases removed from V and 2 bases from J, the gap between germline ends came to 6 bases. This CDR3 spans 14 amino acids. Looked up from germline, CDR1 is SGHNT and CDR2 is YYREEE (reference sequence). In DNA, the CDR3 is TGTGCCAGCAGCTTGGTAGGGGCCTACAATGAGCAGTTCTTC. As protein: CASSLVGAYNEQFF.

This sequence joins TRBV27 and TRBJ2-1; TRBD2 aligns across 11 bases. The V and J ends lost 2 bases and 11 bases, in that order; junction bases with no gene match: 8. Germline lookup yields CDR1 MNHEY and CDR2 SMNVEV (reference sequence). The CDR3 extends over 15 amino acids. The CDR3 protein is CASSLGGLAVRQQFF. In DNA form, the CDR3 reads TGTGCCAGCAGTTTAGGGGGACTAGCGGTAAGGCAGCAGTTCTTC.

The genes are TRBV28 and TRBJ2-3; D is possibly TRBD2 (6 bases). The V end lost 6 bases, the J end lost 6 bases, and 13 bases lay between the germline ends. CDR1 is MDHEN, CDR2 SYDVKM, per germline. The length of the CDR3 is 13 residues. In DNA form, the CDR3 reads TGTGCCAGCAGGACGGGGGAGAGTGATACGCAGTATTTT. Encoded protein: CASRTGESDTQYF. The full variable domain, its missing parts supplied by reference TRBV28 and TRBJ2-3, is DVKVTQSSRYLVKRTGEKVFLECVQDMDHENMFWYRQDPGLGLRLIYFSYDVKMKEKGDIPEGYSVSREKKERFSLILESASTNQTSMYLCASRTGESDTQYFGPGTRLTVL.

Comment on this clone: Other DNA sequences from this sample encode an identical CDR3 as well. The V and J genes are TRBV5-6 and TRBJ2-1; the D is unclear. Germline loops: CDR1 SGHDT, CDR2 YYEEEE. The CDR3 has 13 amino acids. V was trimmed by 2 bases and J by 8 bases, leaving 11 bases between them. CDR3 protein: CASSFGLGDEQFF. CDR3 bases: TGTGCCAGCAGCTTTGGGCTTGGCGATGAGCAGTTCTTC.

The V and J genes are TRBV7-6 and TRBJ2-3; D unclear. V lost 1 base and J lost 8, with 10 bases in between. The CDR3 sequence is 13 residues long. Germline CDR1 and CDR2: SGHVS and FNYEAQ. CDR3 bases: TGTGCCAGCAGCTTAGGGCCTACGGCTACGCAGTATTTT. Encoded protein: CASSLGPTATQYF.

CDR3 sequence (DNA): TGCGCCAGCAGCCAAGATCGAGCAGGGTCCGGAAACACCATATATTTT. Translation: CASSQDRAGSGNTIYF. The rearrangement uses TRBV4-3 and TRBJ1-3; tentative D call: TRBD1 (5 bases). This CDR3 comprises 16 residues. The germline CDR1 and CDR2 sequences are LGHNA and YSLEER. V was clipped by 0 bases and J by 4 bases, with 13 bases between them.

The chain links TRBV9 to TRBJ2-2, with 8 bases identical to TRBD2. The CDR3 runs to 17 residues. The ends lost 2 bases at V and 6 bases at J; junction bases unmatched: 12. Germline V lookup: CDR1 SGDLS, CDR2 YYNGEE. The CDR3 reads CASSVPAGALGAGELFF. The DNA of the CDR3 is TGTGCCAGCAGCGTGCCAGCGGGAGCGCTCGGAGCCGGGGAGCTGTTTTTT.

The chain combines TRBV7-6 with TRBJ2-2; no clear D. Per the germline V gene, CDR1 is SGHVS and CDR2 is FNYEAQ. The CDR3 has 15 residues. V lost 2 bases to trimming and J lost 7 bases, with 14 bases between them. CDR3 nucleotide sequence: TGTGCCAGCAGCTTAAGGGTGGAAGGTGACGGGGAGCTGTTTTTT. Translating gives CASSLRVEGDGELFF.

The chain joins TRBV5-4 to TRBJ2-3; D remains ambiguous. V was cut by 4 bases and J by 4 bases, with 7 bases left in between. The CDR3 consists of 12 residues. Per the germline V gene, CDR1 is SGHNT and CDR2 is YYREEE (reference sequence). The DNA of the CDR3 is TGTGCCAGCAGCGGTCGAGCAGATACGCAGTATTTT. It encodes CASSGRADTQYF.

The gene calls are TRBV27 and TRBJ2-2; unclear D gene. Germline V gene lookup returns CDR1 MNHEY and CDR2 SMNVEV (reference sequence). The ends were cut back, 0 bases at V and 1 base at J, with 6 bases in the middle. The CDR3 length is 15 residues. The CDR3 DNA reads as TGTGCCAGCAGTTTATCGATAATGAACACCGGGGAGCTGTTTTTT. Protein product: CASSLSIMNTGELFF.

The rearrangement joins TRBV9 to TRBJ2-7; D is undetermined. Between the trimmed V and J ends, which lost 1 base and 2 bases, there was a span of 7 bases. CDR1 and CDR2 from the germline V gene are SGDLS and YYNGEE. This CDR3 comprises 13 residues. For the CDR3, the DNA is TGTGCCAGCAGCGTAAGACCAACCTACGAGCAGTACTTC. As protein: CASSVRPTYEQYF.

For this clone: Other DNA sequences of this sample code for an identical CDR3. This chain links TRBV28 with TRBJ1-5, with D possibly being TRBD1 (5 bases). The V gene's germline CDR1 is MDHEN and CDR2 SYDVKM. This CDR3 is built from 13 residues. V lost 2 bases and J lost 4, with 6 bases in between. CDR3 loop: CASSLAGNQPQHF. CDR3 coding DNA: TGTGCCAGCAGTTTAGCAGGGAATCAGCCCCAGCATTTT.